These 29 T cell receptor beta chains came from one sample sequenced in a study of T cells in Graves' hyperthyroidism and ophthalmopathy. TCR beta CDR3 region amplification was performed from RNA transcripts. During a first-round RT-PCR of the TCR CDR3, the HTBI primer set was used. MiXCR, run by TCRdb on the multiplex PCR reads, gives a single entry per CDR3 protein. Of a few hundred thousand distinct CDR3 sequences in the sample, around 46% were seen once. The sequencing sample was made of peripheral blood or thyroid tissue (not recorded which). Every receptor here comes from an adult woman with Graves' disease, either hyperthyroidism or ophthalmopathy (not recorded which).

The genes are TRBV12-3 or TRBV12-4 and TRBJ2-6; D ambiguous. The CDR3 is made up of 14 amino acids. Between the trimmed V and J ends, which lost 10 bases and 5 bases, there was a span of 15 bases. DNA of the CDR3: TGTGCCACCACGCAGTCACAGTGGGCCAACGTCCTGACTTTC. This sequence encodes CATTQSQWANVLTF.

The chain combines TRBV20-1 with TRBJ1-5; D not certain. The germline V gene has CDR1 DFQATT and CDR2 SNEGSKA (reference sequence). This CDR3 has 8 amino acids. Trimming removed 5 bases at V and 11 bases at J, with 4 bases between. CDR3 bases: TGCAGTGCTGAGACCCAGCATTTT. Its protein product is CSAETQHF.

This chain connects TRBV5-5 to TRBJ1-4; D uncertain. Trimming left V 4 bases short and J 4 bases short, with 11 bases between. CDR1 and CDR2 (germline): SGHKS, YYEKEE (reference sequence). This CDR3 region has 14 residues. The CDR3 nucleotides read TGTGCCAGCAGCGAGCCCCGGGGTAATGAAAAACTGTTTTTT. Residues: CASSEPRGNEKLFF. Complete variable domain (other parts from reference TRBV5-5 and TRBJ1-4): DAGVTQSPTHLIKTRGQQVTLRCSPISGHKSVSWYQQVLGQGPQFIFQYYEKEERGRGNFPDRFSARQFPNYSSELNVNALLLGDSALYLCASSEPRGNEKLFFGSGTQLSVL.

As concerns this clonotype: Compared with germline, one end of the junction differs, possibly owing to a read error. The V gene is TRBV19, the J gene TRBJ2-1, with 12 bases aligning to TRBD1. The CDR3 length is 14 residues. Germline lookup yields CDR1 LNHDA and CDR2 SQIVND (reference sequence). CDR3 sequence (DNA): TGTGCCAGTAGTATCGGGACAGGGGGCAATCAGCAGTTCTTC. As protein: CASSIGTGGNQQFF.

This clonotype occurred many times. A junction boundary mismatches the germline segment, possibly from a read error. The chain has TRBV5-1 and TRBJ1-1, with TRBD1 identical over 7 bases. The CDR3 spans 14 residues. The germline CDR1 and CDR2 sequences are SGHRS and YFSETQ. Here the CDR3 DNA reads TGTGCCAGCAGCTTAGGGACAGTGAACACTGAAGCTTTCTTT. Translating it yields CASSLGTVNTEAFF. Supplemented by reference TRBV5-1 and TRBJ1-1, the full variable domain reads KAGVTQTPRYLIKTRGQQVTLSCSPISGHRSVSWYQQTPGQGLQFLFEYFSETQRNKGNFPGRFSGRQFSNSRSEMNVSTLELGDSALYLCASSLGTVNTEAFFGQGTRLTVV.

The chain couples TRBV19 to TRBJ1-5; 11 nucleotides line up with TRBD1. The germline V gene encodes CDR1 LNHDA and CDR2 SQIVND (reference sequence). The CDR3 spans 16 residues. V trimming: 4 bases; J trimming: 7 bases; junction bases outside the gene matches: 9. The CDR3 DNA is TGTGCCAGTAGTACTTCAGGACAGGGGGCGAAGCAGCCCCAGCATTTT. Protein sequence: CASSTSGQGAKQPQHF.

The table lists this clonotype with a few counts. The chain uses TRBV27 and TRBJ2-7; D ambiguous. This CDR3 is 15 amino acids long. Trimming left V 2 bases short and J 0 bases short, with 11 bases between. Germline values: CDR1 MNHEY, CDR2 SMNVEV (reference sequence). The CDR3 region has the DNA TGTGCCAGCAGTTTAACCCGGGCCTCCTCCTACGAGCAGTACTTC. Its protein product is CASSLTRASSYEQYF.

In its sample, this clonotype was seen many times. J is TRBJ2-5 and V is TRBV7-9, with 10 bases aligning to TRBD2. The CDR3 totals 16 residues. V lost 1 base, J lost 5 bases, and 7 bases stayed unmatched. Looked up from germline, CDR1 is SEHNR and CDR2 is FQNEAQ (reference sequence). This CDR3 is CASSLGAGGPLETQYF. The CDR3, as DNA: TGTGCCAGCAGCTTAGGAGCGGGAGGGCCCTTGGAGACCCAGTACTTC.

The rearrangement joins TRBV29-1 to TRBJ2-5, with a weak D call TRBD1 (6 bases). This CDR3 contains 13 residues. Trimming took off 7 bases at V and 4 bases at J, with 16 bases between the two ends. The V gene's germline CDR1 is SQVTM and CDR2 ANQGSEA. This chain's CDR3 is CSGCRGTGETQYF. For the CDR3, the DNA is TGCAGCGGGTGCAGGGGAACTGGAGAGACCCAGTACTTC.

In regard to this clonotype: Given a much more abundant clone one base away, this may be a read error. V gene TRBV20-1 combines with J gene TRBJ2-2; 9 bases are a match to TRBD2. The J segment lost 7 bases and the V segment lost 5 bases, leaving 14 bases of the junction unmatched. The CDR3 has 16 residues. Germline CDR1 and CDR2: DFQATT and SNEGSKA (reference sequence). The CDR3 protein is CSALSAGGTYIGELFF. CDR3 DNA sequence: TGCAGTGCTTTATCCGCGGGAGGGACTTACATCGGGGAGCTGTTTTTT.

This clonotype was found a few times. This rearrangement joins TRBV29-1 to TRBJ1-1; 8 bases line up with TRBD1. The CDR3 has 14 residues. Trimming at V came to 2 bases and at J to 1 base, leaving 3 bases not matched to a gene. Germline assignment: CDR1 SQVTM and CDR2 ANQGSEA. The CDR3 DNA reads as TGCAGCGTTGAACCAGGGGGCCGGAACACTGAAGCTTTCTTT. Encoded protein: CSVEPGGRNTEAFF.

This clonotype was picked up many times. The CDR3 nucleotides are TGTGCCATCCGACAGGGATCCGAGCAGTACTTC. This gives the protein CAIRQGSEQYF. The chain links TRBV28 to TRBJ2-7, with 7 positions matching TRBD1. The CDR3 consists of 11 residues. The germline V gene encodes CDR1 MDHEN and CDR2 SYDVKM. V shed 10 bases and J 6 bases; nucleotides not matched to a gene: 6.

The chain is built from TRBV27 and TRBJ2-7; no firm D call. The CDR3 spans 13 residues. Between the trimmed V and J ends, which lost 5 bases and 4 bases, there was a span of 12 bases. Per the germline V gene, CDR1 is MNHEY and CDR2 is SMNVEV (reference sequence). The CDR3, as DNA: TGTGCCAGCAGTCCCCTTATGGAGTACGAGCAGTACTTC. It encodes CASSPLMEYEQYF.

The J gene is TRBJ2-5, the V gene TRBV9, with D possibly TRBD1 on 6 matching bases. This CDR3 contains 16 residues. The ends were cut back, 4 bases at V and 4 bases at J, with 20 bases in the middle. Per germline, CDR1 SGDLS and CDR2 YYNGEE. The CDR3 reads CASSPPGGHLGETQYF. CDR3 bases: TGTGCCAGCAGCCCGCCTGGGGGCCACCTAGGAGAGACCCAGTACTTC.

This clonotype has just a few counts. This sequence joins TRBV3-1 and TRBJ2-7; D perhaps matches TRBD2 (6 bases). Germline values: CDR1 LGHDT, CDR2 YNNKEL (reference sequence). The CDR3 extends over 13 amino acids. Trimming took 7 bases from V and 4 from J, leaving 14 bases between them. Here the CDR3 DNA reads TGTGCCAGCACCCTATCCGGGGGTTACGAGCAGTACTTC. Protein sequence: CASTLSGGYEQYF.

In its sample, this clonotype was seen many times. For the CDR3, the DNA is TGCGCCAGCAGCCCCCGACAGGGCGGACAGCCCCAGCATTTT. As protein: CASSPRQGGQPQHF. V and J are TRBV4-1 and TRBJ1-5, with TRBD1 matching 7 bases. Germline V gene data show CDR1 as MGHRA and CDR2 as YSYEKL. J gave up 7 bases and V 4 bases, and 7 bases lay outside the gene matches. The CDR3 extends over 14 amino acids.

This chain joins TRBV12-3 or TRBV12-4 and TRBJ1-1; D may be TRBD1 (5 bases). This CDR3 contains 15 residues. V was shortened by 5 bases and J by 4 bases, with 17 bases between the two germline ends. CDR3 coding DNA: TGTGCCAGCAGTGACAGAGGACGGTGGGTCACTGAAGCTTTCTTT. This encodes CASSDRGRWVTEAFF.

This clonotype was detected many times. The chain combines TRBV27 with TRBJ2-7; 8 positions agree with TRBD1. The germline CDR1 and CDR2 sequences are MNHEY and SMNVEV (reference sequence). This CDR3 region has 16 residues. Trimming at V came to 2 bases and at J to 4 bases, leaving 10 bases not matched to a gene. CDR3 DNA sequence: TGTGCCAGCAGTTTACTCATCCAGGGGGCTGTGTACGAGCAGTACTTC. Protein product: CASSLLIQGAVYEQYF.

The gene calls are TRBV5-8 and TRBJ2-7, with 7 bases identical to TRBD1. Germline V gives CDR1 SGHTS, CDR2 YDEGEE. The CDR3 loop spans 15 amino acids. J gave up 3 bases and V 0 bases, and 6 bases lay outside the gene matches. CDR3 DNA: TGTGCCAGCAGCTTGGGGACAGGTGATCGCTACGAGCAGTACTTC. Translated: CASSLGTGDRYEQYF.

The V and J genes are TRBV9 and TRBJ2-7; TRBD2 is a possible D gene (6 bases). Per germline, CDR1 SGDLS and CDR2 YYNGEE. V shed 4 bases and J shed 0 bases, with 14 bases lying between them. This CDR3 spans 15 amino acids. CDR3 bases: TGTGCCAGCAGCCCTCGCCTAGCGACCTCCTACGAGCAGTACTTC. This gives the protein CASSPRLATSYEQYF.

The V gene is TRBV2, the J gene TRBJ2-7, with 9 nucleotides matching TRBD2. The V segment lost 7 bases and the J segment 4 bases; nucleotides outside the gene matches: 5. Germline values: CDR1 SNHLY, CDR2 FYNNEI. The length of the CDR3 is 13 residues. The CDR3 spells CASNSGSAYEQYF. CDR3 coding DNA: TGTGCCAGCAATAGCGGGAGTGCGTACGAGCAGTACTTC. The whole variable domain, filled in from reference TRBV2 and TRBJ2-7, reads EPEVTQTPSHQVTQMGQEVILRCVPISNHLYFYWYRQILGQKVEFLVSFYNNEISEKSEIFDDQFSVERPDGSNFTLKIRSTKLEDSAMYFCASNSGSAYEQYFGPGTRLTVT.

Remarks on this clonotype: Sequence at one end of the junction differs from germline and may be a read error. The V call is TRBV2, the J call TRBJ1-2; D ambiguous. The CDR3 is 12 residues long. Germline CDR1 is SNHLY and CDR2 is FYNNEI. This CDR3 is CASSEASGRSPF. The CDR3 DNA follows: TGTGCCAGCAGTGAAGCATCGGGAAGGTCCCCCTTC.

The chain is built from TRBV7-2 and TRBJ2-5; D is undetermined. The CDR3 has 14 amino acids. Per the germline V gene, CDR1 is SGHTA and CDR2 is FQGNSA. The V end was cut by 0 bases, the J end by 2 bases, with 7 bases between. In DNA, the CDR3 is TGTGCCAGCAGCTTAGCTGTAGCTCAAGAGACCCAGTACTTC. As protein: CASSLAVAQETQYF. The complete variable domain, with remaining parts taken from reference TRBV7-2 and TRBJ2-5, reads GAGVSQSPSNKVTEKGKDVELRCDPISGHTALYWYRQSLGQGLEFLIYFQGNSAPDKSGLPSDRFSAERTGGSVSTLTIQRTQQEDSAVYLCASSLAVAQETQYFGPGTRLLVL.

The V gene is TRBV7-9, the J gene TRBJ2-5; D unresolved. Looked up from germline, CDR1 is SEHNR and CDR2 is FQNEAQ (reference sequence). CDR3 length equals 11 residues. V lost 5 bases and J lost 6, with 7 bases in between. The CDR3 loop reads CASSDDQTQYF. DNA of the CDR3: TGTGCCAGCAGCGACGACCAGACCCAGTACTTC.

This clonotype was observed a few times. The V gene is TRBV3-1, the J gene TRBJ2-7; D gene unclear. With 1 base removed from V and 3 bases from J, the gap between germline ends came to 16 bases. The CDR3 runs to 16 residues. In germline, CDR1 is LGHDT, CDR2 YNNKEL (reference sequence). The CDR3 region is CASSQGWAIDIYEQYF. The DNA of the CDR3 is TGTGCCAGCAGCCAAGGTTGGGCCATAGATATCTACGAGCAGTACTTC.

The chain couples TRBV10-3 to TRBJ1-2, with a tentative D call TRBD1 (5 bases). CDR1 is ENHRY and CDR2 is SYGVKD in the germline V gene. V dropped 10 bases and J dropped 8 bases, with 17 bases sitting between them. This CDR3 spans 12 amino acids. CDR3 DNA sequence: TGTGCCACCTTCGGAGCAGGGTTCGGCTACACCTTC. This gives the protein CATFGAGFGYTF.

The chain recombines TRBV29-1 with TRBJ2-5; D perhaps matches TRBD2 (5 bases). CDR3 length: 13 amino acids. Trimming took off 4 bases at V and 1 base at J, with 10 bases between the two ends. The germline V gene has CDR1 SQVTM and CDR2 ANQGSEA. This chain's CDR3 is CSVVGRAQETQYF. CDR3 DNA: TGCAGCGTTGTTGGGCGGGCCCAAGAGACCCAGTACTTC.

This rearrangement joins TRBV15 to TRBJ1-4, with TRBD1 matching 10 bases. The CDR3 has 16 residues. With V trimmed by 5 bases and J by 8 bases, 11 bases remained unmatched. Germline V gene sequence: CDR1 LNHNV, CDR2 YYDKDF (reference sequence). CDR3 residues: CATSSGGDRGDEKLFF. CDR3 sequence (DNA): TGTGCCACCAGCTCTGGCGGGGACAGGGGTGACGAAAAACTGTTTTTT.

This clonotype was picked up many times. The V and J genes are TRBV7-6 and TRBJ1-2; D is possibly TRBD1 (6 bases). The ends were cut back, 5 bases at V and 4 bases at J, with 17 bases in the middle. CDR1 and CDR2 (germline): SGHVS, FNYEAQ. This CDR3 comprises 15 residues. The CDR3 DNA follows: TGTGCCAGCAGCCCTTGGACAGAACTTCCCTATGGCTACACCTTC. Translating it yields CASSPWTELPYGYTF.